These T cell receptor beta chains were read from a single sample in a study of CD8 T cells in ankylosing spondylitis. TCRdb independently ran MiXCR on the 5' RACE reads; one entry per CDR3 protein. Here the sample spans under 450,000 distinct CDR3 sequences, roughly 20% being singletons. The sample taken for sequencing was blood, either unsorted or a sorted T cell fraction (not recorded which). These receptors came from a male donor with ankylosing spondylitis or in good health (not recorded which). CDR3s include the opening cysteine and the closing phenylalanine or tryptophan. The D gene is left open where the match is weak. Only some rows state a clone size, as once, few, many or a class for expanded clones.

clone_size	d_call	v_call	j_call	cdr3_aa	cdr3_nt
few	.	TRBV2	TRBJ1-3	CASSEIHSGNTIYF	TGTGCCAGCAGTGAGATTCACTCTGGAAACACCATATATTTT
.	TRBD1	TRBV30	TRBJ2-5	CAWSPGTGWETQYF	TGTGCCTGGAGCCCCGGGACAGGGTGGGAGACCCAGTACTTC
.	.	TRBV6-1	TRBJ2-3	CATENGGFEGTDTQYF	TGTGCCACCGAAAATGGAGGGTTCGAGGGCACAGATACGCAGTATTTT
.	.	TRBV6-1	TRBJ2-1	CASSEESAGLWNEQFF	TGTGCCAGCAGTGAAGAGTCGGCAGGGTTGTGGAATGAGCAGTTCTTC
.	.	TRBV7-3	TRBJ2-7	CASSYGPPEGYEQYF	TGTGCCAGCAGTTACGGACCCCCCGAGGGGTACGAGCAGTACTTC
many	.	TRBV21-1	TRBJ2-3	CASSKGPTYTQYF	TGTGCCAGCAGCAAAGGACCTACCTATACGCAGTATTTT
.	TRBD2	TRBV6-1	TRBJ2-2	CASRPGGGTGELFF	TGTGCCAGCAGACCGGGCGGGGGGACCGGGGAGCTGTTTTTT
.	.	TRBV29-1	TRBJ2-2	CSVLQGPGELFF	TGCAGCGTTTTACAGGGTCCCGGGGAGCTGTTTTTT
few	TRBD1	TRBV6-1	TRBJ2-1	CASRTGTVYNEQFF	TGTGCCAGCAGGACAGGGACGGTCTACAATGAGCAGTTCTTC
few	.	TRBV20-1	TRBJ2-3	CSVPTGMQATDTQYF	TGCAGTGTACCGACCGGTATGCAAGCCACAGATACGCAGTATTTT
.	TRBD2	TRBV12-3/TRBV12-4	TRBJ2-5	CASQVWGGPHQETQYF	TGTGCCAGCCAAGTCTGGGGGGGACCTCACCAAGAGACCCAGTACTTC
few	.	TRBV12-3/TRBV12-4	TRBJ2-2	CASSHGTYRTAGELFF	TGTGCCAGCAGTCATGGGACTTATAGGACCGCCGGGGAGCTGTTTTTT
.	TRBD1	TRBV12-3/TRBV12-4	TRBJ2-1	CASRLSGGNEQFF	TGTGCCAGCAGATTATCAGGGGGCAATGAGCAGTTCTTC
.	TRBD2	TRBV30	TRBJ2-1	CAWSGGTSGNEQFF	TGTGCCTGGAGTGGGGGGACTAGCGGTAATGAGCAGTTCTTC
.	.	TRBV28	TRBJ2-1	CASNPGTTYNEQFF	TGTGCCAGCAATCCCGGGACCACCTACAATGAGCAGTTCTTC
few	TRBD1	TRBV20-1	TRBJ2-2	CSASENPGGQTGELFF	TGCAGTGCTAGCGAAAATCCAGGGGGCCAAACCGGGGAGCTGTTTTTT
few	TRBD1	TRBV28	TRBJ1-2	CASRVGTGVNYGYTF	TGTGCCAGCAGGGTCGGGACAGGTGTTAACTATGGCTACACCTTC
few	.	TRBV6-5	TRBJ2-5	CASSYSVGPYQETQYF	TGTGCCAGCAGTTACTCGGTGGGGCCTTACCAAGAGACCCAGTACTTC
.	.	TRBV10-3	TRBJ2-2	CAISESSTGELFF	TGTGCCATCAGTGAGTCATCCACCGGGGAGCTGTTTTTT
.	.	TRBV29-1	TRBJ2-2	CSVEGAASNTGELFF	TGCAGCGTTGAGGGGGCGGCCTCGAACACCGGGGAGCTGTTTTTT
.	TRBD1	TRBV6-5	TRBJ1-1	CASSYADRATEAFF	TGTGCCAGCAGTTACGCCGACAGGGCCACTGAAGCTTTCTTT
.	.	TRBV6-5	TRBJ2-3	CASSLTITDTQYF	TGTGCCAGCAGTTTGACGATCACAGATACGCAGTATTTT
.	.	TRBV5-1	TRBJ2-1	CASSATGFGEQFF	TGCGCCAGCAGCGCCACAGGGTTCGGTGAGCAGTTCTTC
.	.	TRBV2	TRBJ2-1	CASSEGAEQFF	TGTGCCAGCAGTGAAGGGGCCGAGCAGTTCTTC
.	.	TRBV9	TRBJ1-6	CASSPSNPSSPLHF	TGTGCCAGCAGCCCCAGTAACCCGAGTTCACCCCTCCACTTT
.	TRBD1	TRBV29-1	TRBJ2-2	CSVVFRGGAAGELFF	TGCAGCGTTGTATTCCGAGGGGGCGCCGCCGGGGAGCTGTTTTTT
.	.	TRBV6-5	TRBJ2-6	CASSSGGWVFGGANVLTF	TGTGCCAGCAGTTCGGGCGGCTGGGTTTTCGGTGGGGCCAACGTCCTGACTTTC
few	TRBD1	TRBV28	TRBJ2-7	CASGTGGSYEQYF	TGTGCCAGCGGAACAGGGGGCTCCTACGAGCAGTACTTC
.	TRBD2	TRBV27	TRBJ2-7	CASSRTSVSYEQYF	TGTGCCAGCAGTCGGACTAGCGTCTCCTACGAGCAGTACTTC
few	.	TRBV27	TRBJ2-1	CASSPEQGSDEQFF	TGTGCCAGCAGCCCTGAACAGGGAAGCGATGAGCAGTTCTTC
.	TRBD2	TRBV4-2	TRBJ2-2	CAISPGLAGGPNTGELFF	TGTGCCATCAGCCCGGGGCTAGCGGGGGGTCCTAACACCGGGGAGCTGTTTTTT
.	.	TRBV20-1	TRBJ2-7	CCARDKGPLSGGYEQYF	TGCTGTGCTAGAGATAAGGGACCCCTCAGCGGCGGGTACGAGCAGTACTTC
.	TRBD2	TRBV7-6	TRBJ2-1	CASSPELAGVINEQFF	TGTGCCAGCAGCCCGGAGCTAGCGGGGGTAATCAATGAGCAGTTCTTC
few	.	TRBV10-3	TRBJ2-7	CAILATGTFYEQYF	TGTGCCATCCTTGCGACAGGAACCTTCTACGAGCAGTACTTC
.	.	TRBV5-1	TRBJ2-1	CASSFDDTYNEQFF	TGCGCCAGCAGCTTCGATGACACATACAATGAGCAGTTCTTC
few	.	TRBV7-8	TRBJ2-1	CASSLAPVTSYNEQFF	TGTGCCAGCAGCTTAGCTCCGGTAACCTCCTACAATGAGCAGTTCTTC
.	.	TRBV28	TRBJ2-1	CASRLNEQFF	TGTGCCAGCAGGCTAAATGAGCAGTTCTTC
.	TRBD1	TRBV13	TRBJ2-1	CASSPPGAGGREQFF	TGTGCCAGCAGCCCCCCGGGAGCAGGGGGCAGGGAGCAGTTCTTC
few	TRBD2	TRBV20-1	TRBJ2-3	CSARMGTSGGSTQYF	TGCAGTGCTAGAATGGGTACTAGCGGGGGCAGCACGCAGTATTTT
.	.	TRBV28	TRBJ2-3	CASSYRDTQYF	TGTGCCAGCAGTTACAGGGATACGCAGTATTTT
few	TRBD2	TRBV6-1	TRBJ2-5	CASSRSGVWETQYF	TGTGCCAGCAGCCGCAGCGGGGTATGGGAGACCCAGTACTTC
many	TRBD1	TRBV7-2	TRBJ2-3	CASSDRAPPTDTQYF	TGTGCCAGCAGCGACAGGGCCCCACCCACAGATACGCAGTATTTT
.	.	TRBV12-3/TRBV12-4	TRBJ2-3	CASSPPRGVGQYF	TGTGCCAGCAGCCCACCCCGGGGAGTCGGGCAGTATTTT
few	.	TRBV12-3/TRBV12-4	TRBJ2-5	CASSGNDRQETQYF	TGTGCCAGCAGTGGTAACGACAGACAAGAGACCCAGTACTTC
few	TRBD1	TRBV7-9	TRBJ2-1	CASSRTGLHNEQFF	TGTGCCAGCAGCCGGACAGGGTTGCACAATGAGCAGTTCTTC